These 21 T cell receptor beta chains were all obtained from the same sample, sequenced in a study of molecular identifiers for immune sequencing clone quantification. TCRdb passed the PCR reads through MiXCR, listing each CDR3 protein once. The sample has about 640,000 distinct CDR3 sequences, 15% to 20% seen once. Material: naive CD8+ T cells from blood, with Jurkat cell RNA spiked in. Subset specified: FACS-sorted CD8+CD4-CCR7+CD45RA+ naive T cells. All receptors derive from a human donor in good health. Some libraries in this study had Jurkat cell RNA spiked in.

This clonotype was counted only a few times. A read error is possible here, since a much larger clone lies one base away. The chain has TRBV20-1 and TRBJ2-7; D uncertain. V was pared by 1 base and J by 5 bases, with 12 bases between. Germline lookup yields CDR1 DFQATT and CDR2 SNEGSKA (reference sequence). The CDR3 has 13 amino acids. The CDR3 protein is CSARGPQVHEQYF. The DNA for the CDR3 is TGCAGTGCTAGAGGCCCCCAAGTCCACGAGCAGTACTTC.

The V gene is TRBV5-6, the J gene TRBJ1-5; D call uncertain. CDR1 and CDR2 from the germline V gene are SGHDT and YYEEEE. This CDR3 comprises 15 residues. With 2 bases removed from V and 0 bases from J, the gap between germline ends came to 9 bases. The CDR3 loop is CASSFMRNSNQPQHF. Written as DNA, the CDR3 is TGTGCCAGCAGCTTTATGAGAAATAGCAATCAGCCCCAGCATTTT.

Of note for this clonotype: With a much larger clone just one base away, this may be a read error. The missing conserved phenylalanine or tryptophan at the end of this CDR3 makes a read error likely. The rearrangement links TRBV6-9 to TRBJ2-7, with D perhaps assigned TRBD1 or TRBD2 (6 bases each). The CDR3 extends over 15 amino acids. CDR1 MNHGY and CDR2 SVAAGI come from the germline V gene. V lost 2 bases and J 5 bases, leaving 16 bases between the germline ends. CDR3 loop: CASSYPQTGGDEQYS. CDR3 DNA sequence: TGTGCCAGCAGTTATCCACAGACAGGAGGGGACGAGCAGTACTCC.

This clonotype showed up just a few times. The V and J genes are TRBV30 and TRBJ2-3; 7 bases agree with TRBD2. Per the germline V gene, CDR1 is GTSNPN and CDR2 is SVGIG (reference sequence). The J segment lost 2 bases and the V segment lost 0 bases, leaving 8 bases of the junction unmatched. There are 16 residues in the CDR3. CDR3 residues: CAWSVFALAATDTQYF. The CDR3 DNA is TGTGCCTGGAGTGTATTCGCGCTAGCGGCCACAGATACGCAGTATTTT. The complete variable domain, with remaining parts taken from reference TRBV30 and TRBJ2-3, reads SQTIHQWPATLVQPVGSPLSLECTVEGTSNPNLYWYRQAAGRGLQLLFYSVGIGQISSEVPQNLSASRPQDRQFILSSKKLLLSDSGFYLCAWSVFALAATDTQYFGPGTRLTVL.

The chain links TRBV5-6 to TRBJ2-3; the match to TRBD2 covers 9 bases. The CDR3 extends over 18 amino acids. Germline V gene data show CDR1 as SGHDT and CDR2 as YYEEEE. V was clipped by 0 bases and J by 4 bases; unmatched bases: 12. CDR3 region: CASSLVRGSGSLADTQYF. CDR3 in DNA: TGTGCCAGCAGCTTGGTTAGGGGTAGCGGGAGTTTGGCAGATACGCAGTATTTT.

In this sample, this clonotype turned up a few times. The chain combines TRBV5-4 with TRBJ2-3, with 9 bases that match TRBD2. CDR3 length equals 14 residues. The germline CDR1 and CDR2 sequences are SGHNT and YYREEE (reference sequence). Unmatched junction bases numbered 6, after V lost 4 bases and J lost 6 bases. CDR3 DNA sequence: TGTGCCAGCAGCGAGGGACTAGCAGGTGATACGCAGTATTTT. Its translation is CASSEGLAGDTQYF. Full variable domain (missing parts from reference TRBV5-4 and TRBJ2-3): ETGVTQSPTHLIKTRGQQVTLRCSSQSGHNTVSWYQQALGQGPQFIFQYYREEENGRGNFPPRFSGLQFPNYSSELNVNALELDDSALYLCASSEGLAGDTQYFGPGTRLTVL.

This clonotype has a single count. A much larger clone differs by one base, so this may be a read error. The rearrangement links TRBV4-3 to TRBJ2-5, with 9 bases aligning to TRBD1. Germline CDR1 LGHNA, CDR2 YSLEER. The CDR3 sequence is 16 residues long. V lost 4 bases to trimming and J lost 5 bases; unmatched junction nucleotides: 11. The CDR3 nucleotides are TGCGCCAGCAGCCGAGGGGGACAGGGTTTCGGGGAGACCCAGTACTTC. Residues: CASSRGGQGFGETQYF.

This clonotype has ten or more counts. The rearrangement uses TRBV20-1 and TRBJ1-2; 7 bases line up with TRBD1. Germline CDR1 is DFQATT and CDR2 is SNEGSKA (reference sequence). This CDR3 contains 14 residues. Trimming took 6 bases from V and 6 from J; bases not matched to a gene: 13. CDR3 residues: CSARSKTGLDGYTF. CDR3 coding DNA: TGCAGTGCCCGGTCAAAGACAGGGCTAGATGGCTACACCTTC.

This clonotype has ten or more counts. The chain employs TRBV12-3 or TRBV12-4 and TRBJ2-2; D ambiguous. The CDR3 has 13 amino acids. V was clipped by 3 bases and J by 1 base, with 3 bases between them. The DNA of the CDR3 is TGTGCCAGCAGTTTTATGAACACCGGGGAGCTGTTTTTT. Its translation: CASSFMNTGELFF.

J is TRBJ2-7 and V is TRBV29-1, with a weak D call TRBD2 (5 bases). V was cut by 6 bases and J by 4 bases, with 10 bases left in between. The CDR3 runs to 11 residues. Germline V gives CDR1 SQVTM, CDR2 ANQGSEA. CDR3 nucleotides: TGCAGCGTCTATACTAGTTACGAGCAGTACTTC. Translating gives CSVYTSYEQYF.

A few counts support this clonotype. The CDR3 reads CASSSALTSGRSYEQYF. CDR3 DNA sequence: TGTGCCAGCAGTTCCGCTCTGACTAGCGGGAGATCCTACGAGCAGTACTTC. This chain links TRBV27 with TRBJ2-7, with 12 bases fitting TRBD2. J lost 1 base, V lost 4 bases, and 8 bases had no gene match. The CDR3 runs to 17 residues. Germline V gene sequence: CDR1 MNHEY, CDR2 SMNVEV (reference sequence).

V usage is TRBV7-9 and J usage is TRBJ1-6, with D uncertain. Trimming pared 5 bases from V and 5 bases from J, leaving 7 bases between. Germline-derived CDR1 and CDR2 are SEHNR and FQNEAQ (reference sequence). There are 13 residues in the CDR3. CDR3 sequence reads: CASSLANNSPLHF. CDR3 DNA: TGTGCCAGCAGCCTCGCTAATAATTCACCCCTCCACTTT.

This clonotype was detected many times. As DNA, the CDR3 is TGTGCCAGCAGTTTCGGGGTTTGGGAAAAACTGTTTTTT. It is translated as CASSFGVWEKLFF. The chain is built from TRBV12-3 or TRBV12-4 and TRBJ1-4; D is unresolved. V lost 3 bases and J lost 8, with 10 bases in between. This CDR3 has 13 amino acids.

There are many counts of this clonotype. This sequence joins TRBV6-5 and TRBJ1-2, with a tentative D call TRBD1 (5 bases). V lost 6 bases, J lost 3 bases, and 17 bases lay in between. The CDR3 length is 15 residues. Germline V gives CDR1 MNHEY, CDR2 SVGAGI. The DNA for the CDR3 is TGTGCCAGCAGCAAAGGCGCAGGGCCGGACTATGGCTACACCTTC. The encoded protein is CASSKGAGPDYGYTF.

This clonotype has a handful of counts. This CDR3 is CASTLLAGLFDEQYF. CDR3 bases: TGTGCCAGCACCTTACTAGCGGGGCTTTTCGACGAGCAGTACTTC. The V call is TRBV5-6, the J call TRBJ2-7; TRBD2 matches 10 bases. CDR1 and CDR2 from the germline V gene are SGHDT and YYEEEE. With 6 bases clipped from V and 5 bases from J, the junction kept 11 bases outside the gene matches. There are 15 residues in the CDR3.

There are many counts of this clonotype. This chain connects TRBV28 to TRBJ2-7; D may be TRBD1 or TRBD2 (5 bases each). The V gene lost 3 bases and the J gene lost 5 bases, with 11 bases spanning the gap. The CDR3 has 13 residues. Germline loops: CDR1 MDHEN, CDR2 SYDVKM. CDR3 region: CASSFLRGHEQYF. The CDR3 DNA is TGTGCCAGCAGTTTTTTGAGGGGCCACGAGCAGTACTTC.

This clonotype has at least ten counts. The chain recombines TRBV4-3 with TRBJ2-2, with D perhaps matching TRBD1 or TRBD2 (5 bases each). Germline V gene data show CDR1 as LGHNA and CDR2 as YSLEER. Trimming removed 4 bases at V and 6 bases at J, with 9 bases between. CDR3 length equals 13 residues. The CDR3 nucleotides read TGCGCCAGCAGCCTGGGGGTCGCCGGGGAGCTGTTTTTT. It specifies CASSLGVAGELFF.

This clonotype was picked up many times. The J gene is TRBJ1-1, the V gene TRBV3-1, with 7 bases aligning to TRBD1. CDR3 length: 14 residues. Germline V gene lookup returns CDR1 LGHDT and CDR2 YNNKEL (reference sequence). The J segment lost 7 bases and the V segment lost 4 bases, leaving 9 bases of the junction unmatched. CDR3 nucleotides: TGTGCCAGCAGCCTCCGACAGGGTGGTAGTGAAGCTTTCTTT. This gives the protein CASSLRQGGSEAFF.

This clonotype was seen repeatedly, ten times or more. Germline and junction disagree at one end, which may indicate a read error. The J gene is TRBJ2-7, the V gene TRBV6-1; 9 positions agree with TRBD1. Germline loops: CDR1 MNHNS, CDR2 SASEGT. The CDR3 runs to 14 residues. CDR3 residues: CASSELLGNRGRHF. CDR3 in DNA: TGTGCCAGCAGTGAATTACTCGGGAACAGGGGGCGTCACTTC.

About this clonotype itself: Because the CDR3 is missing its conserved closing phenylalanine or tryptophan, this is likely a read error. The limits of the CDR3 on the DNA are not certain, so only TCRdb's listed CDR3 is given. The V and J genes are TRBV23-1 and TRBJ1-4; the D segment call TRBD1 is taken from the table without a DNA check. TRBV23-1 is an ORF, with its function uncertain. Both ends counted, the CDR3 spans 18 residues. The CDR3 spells CASRKSRVKILLRNRRGP.

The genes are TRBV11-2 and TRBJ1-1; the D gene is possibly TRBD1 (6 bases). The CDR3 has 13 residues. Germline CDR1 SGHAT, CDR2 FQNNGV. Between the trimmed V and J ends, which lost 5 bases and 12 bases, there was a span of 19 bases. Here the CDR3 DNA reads TGTGCCAGCAGCCAAACAGGGTATACCGGGACTTTCTTT. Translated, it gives CASSQTGYTGTFF.